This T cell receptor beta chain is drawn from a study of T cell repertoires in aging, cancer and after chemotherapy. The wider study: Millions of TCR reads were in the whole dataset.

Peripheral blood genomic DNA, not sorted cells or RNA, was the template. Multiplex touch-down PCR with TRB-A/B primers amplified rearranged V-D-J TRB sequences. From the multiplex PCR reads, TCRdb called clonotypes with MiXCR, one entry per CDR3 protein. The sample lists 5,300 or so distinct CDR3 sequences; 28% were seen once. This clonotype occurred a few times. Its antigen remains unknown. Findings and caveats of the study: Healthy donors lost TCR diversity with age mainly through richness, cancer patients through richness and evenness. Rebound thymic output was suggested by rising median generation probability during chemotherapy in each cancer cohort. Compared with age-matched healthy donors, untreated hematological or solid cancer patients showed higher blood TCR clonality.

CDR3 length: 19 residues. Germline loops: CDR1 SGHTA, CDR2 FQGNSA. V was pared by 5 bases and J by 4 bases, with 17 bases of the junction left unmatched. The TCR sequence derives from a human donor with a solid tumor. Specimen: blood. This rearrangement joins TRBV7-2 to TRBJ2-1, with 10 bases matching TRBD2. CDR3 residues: CASSGMVHRSGRSYNEQFF. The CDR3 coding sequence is TGTGCCAGCAGCGGTATGGTCCACCGTAGCGGGAGGTCATACAATGAGCAGTTCTTC.